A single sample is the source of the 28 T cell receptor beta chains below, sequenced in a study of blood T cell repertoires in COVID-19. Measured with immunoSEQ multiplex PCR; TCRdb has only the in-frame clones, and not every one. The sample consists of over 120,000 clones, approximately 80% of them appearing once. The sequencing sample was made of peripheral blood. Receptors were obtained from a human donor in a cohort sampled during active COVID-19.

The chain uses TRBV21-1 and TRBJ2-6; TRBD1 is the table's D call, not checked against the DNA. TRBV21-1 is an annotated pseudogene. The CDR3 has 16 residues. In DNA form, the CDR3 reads TGTGCCAGCCCTTCCAGACAGGGGTTGGCCTTCCGCGTCCTGACTTTC. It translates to CASPSRQGLAFRVLTF.

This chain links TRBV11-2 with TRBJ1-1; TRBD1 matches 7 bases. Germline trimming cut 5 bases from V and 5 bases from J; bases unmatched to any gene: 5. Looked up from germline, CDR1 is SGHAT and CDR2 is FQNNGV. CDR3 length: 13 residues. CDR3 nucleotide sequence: TGTGCCAGCAGCATCATGACAGGGACTGAAGCTTTCTTT. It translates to CASSIMTGTEAFF.

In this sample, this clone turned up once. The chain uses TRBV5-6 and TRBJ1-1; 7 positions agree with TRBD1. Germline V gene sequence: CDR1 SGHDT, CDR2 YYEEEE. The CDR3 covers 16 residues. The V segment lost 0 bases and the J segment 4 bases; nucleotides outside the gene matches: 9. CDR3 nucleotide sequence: TGTGCCAGCAGCTTGGCGGTAGACAGGGTTGTCACTGAAGCTTTCTTT. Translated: CASSLAVDRVVTEAFF.

CDR3 protein: CASSLGAGNIQYF. Written as DNA, the CDR3 is TGTGCCAGCAGCTTAGGCGCGGGTAACATTCAGTACTTC. The V and J genes are TRBV7-2 and TRBJ2-4; D perhaps matches TRBD2 (5 bases). The germline V and J ends were trimmed by 1 base and 7 bases, with 8 bases remaining between them. The length of the CDR3 is 13 residues. CDR1 and CDR2 (germline): SGHTA, FQGNSA.

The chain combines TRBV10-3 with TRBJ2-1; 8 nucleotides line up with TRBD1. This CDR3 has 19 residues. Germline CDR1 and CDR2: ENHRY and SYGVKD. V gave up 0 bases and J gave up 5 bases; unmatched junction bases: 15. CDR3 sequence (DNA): TGTGCCATCAGTGAGTCGACGGGCAGGGGGCACCGGAACGACAATGAGCAGTTCTTC. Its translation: CAISESTGRGHRNDNEQFF.

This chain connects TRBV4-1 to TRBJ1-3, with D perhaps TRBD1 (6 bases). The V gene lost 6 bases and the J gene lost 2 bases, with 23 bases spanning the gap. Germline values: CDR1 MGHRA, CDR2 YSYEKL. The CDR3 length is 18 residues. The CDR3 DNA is TGCGCCAGCAGAAATGTAAGGGGGGGTTCCAATACTGGAAACACCATATATTTT. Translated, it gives CASRNVRGGSNTGNTIYF.

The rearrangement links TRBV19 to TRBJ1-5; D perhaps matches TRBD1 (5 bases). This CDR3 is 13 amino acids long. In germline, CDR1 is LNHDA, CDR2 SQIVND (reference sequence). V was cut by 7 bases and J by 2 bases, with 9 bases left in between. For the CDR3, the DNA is TGTGCCAGTACCCCACAGGGCAATCAGCCCCAGCATTTT. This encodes CASTPQGNQPQHF.

CDR3 sequence: CASSYLTGSGGRVTQYF. The CDR3 nucleotides are TGTGCCAGTAGCTACTTGACAGGGTCTGGCGGAAGAGTGACCCAGTACTTC. The V and J genes are TRBV19 and TRBJ2-5; 7 bases match TRBD1. The CDR3 sequence is 17 residues long. Per the germline V gene, CDR1 is LNHDA and CDR2 is SQIVND (reference sequence). Trimming took 6 bases from V and 7 from J; bases not matched to a gene: 20.

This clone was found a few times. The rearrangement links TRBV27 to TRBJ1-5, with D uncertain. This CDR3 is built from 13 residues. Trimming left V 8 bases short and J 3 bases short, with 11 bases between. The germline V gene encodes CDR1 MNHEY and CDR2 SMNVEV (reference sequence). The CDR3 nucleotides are TGTGCCAGCGGGCTTCTCGACAATCAGCCCCAGCATTTT. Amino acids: CASGLLDNQPQHF.

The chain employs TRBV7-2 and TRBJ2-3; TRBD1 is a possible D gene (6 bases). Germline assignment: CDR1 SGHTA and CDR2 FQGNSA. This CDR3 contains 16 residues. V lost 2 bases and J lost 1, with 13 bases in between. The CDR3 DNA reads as TGTGCCAGCAGCTTACGAGGGGGTCGGGGCACAGATACGCAGTATTTT. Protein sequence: CASSLRGGRGTDTQYF. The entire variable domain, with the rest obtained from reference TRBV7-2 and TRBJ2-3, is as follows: GAGVSQSPSNKVTEKGKDVELRCDPISGHTALYWYRQSLGQGLEFLIYFQGNSAPDKSGLPSDRFSAERTGGSVSTLTIQRTQQEDSAVYLCASSLRGGRGTDTQYFGPGTRLTVL.

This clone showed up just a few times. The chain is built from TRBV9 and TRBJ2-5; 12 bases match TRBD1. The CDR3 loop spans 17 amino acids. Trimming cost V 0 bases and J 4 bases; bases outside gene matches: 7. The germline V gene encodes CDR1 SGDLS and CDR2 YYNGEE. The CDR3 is CASSVVGQGAGRETQYF. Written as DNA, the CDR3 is TGTGCCAGCAGCGTAGTGGGACAGGGGGCAGGTCGAGAGACCCAGTACTTC.

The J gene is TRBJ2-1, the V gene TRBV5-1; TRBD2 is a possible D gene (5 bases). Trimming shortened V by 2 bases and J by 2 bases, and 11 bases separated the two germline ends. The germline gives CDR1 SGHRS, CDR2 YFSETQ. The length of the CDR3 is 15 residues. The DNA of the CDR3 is TGCGCCAGCAGCTTCGGGGTAGTGACCTACAATGAGCAGTTCTTC. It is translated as CASSFGVVTYNEQFF.

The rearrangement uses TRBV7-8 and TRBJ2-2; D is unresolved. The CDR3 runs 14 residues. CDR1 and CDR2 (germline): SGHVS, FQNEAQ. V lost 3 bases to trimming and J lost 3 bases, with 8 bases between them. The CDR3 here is CASSFSGHTGELFF. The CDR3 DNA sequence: TGTGCCAGCAGCTTTTCCGGTCACACCGGGGAGCTGTTTTTT.

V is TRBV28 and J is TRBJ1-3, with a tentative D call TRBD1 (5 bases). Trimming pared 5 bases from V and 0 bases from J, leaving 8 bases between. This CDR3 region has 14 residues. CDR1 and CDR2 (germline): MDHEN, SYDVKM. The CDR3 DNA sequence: TGTGCCAGCAGTAGACAGTCCTCTGGAAACACCATATATTTT. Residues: CASSRQSSGNTIYF.

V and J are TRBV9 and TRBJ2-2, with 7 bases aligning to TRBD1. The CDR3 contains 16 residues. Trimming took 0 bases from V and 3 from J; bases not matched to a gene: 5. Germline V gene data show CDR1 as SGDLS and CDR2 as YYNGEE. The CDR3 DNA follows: TGTGCCAGCAGCGTAGAGGGACAGATCTACACCGGGGAGCTGTTTTTT. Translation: CASSVEGQIYTGELFF.

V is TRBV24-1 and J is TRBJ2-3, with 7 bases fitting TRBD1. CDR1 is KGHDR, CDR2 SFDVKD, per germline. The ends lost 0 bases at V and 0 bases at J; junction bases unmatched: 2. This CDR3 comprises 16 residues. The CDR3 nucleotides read TGTGCCACCAGTGATTTGGGGACAGCGAGCACAGATACGCAGTATTTT. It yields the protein CATSDLGTASTDTQYF.

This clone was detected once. The CDR3 coding sequence is TGTGCGACCGTCAGGCAAAATGAGCAGTTCTTC. The encoded protein is CATVRQNEQFF. The chain has TRBV6-5 and TRBJ2-1, with D unclear. Germline CDR1 reads MNHEY; CDR2 reads SVGAGI. The CDR3 length is 11 residues.

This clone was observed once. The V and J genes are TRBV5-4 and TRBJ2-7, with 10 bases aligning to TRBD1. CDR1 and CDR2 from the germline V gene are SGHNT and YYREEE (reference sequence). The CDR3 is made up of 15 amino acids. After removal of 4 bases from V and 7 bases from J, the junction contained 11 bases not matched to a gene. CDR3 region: CASSLGTGESREQYF. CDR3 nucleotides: TGTGCCAGCAGCCTCGGGACAGGGGAATCGCGGGAGCAGTACTTC.

CDR3 in DNA: TGTGCCAGCAGCGCGGACTTACCTAGCACAGATACGCAGTATTTT. The encoded protein is CASSADLPSTDTQYF. The V and J genes are TRBV5-4 and TRBJ2-3; maybe TRBD2 (5 bases). CDR1 and CDR2 from the germline V gene are SGHNT and YYREEE (reference sequence). The CDR3 contains 15 residues. V lost 4 bases and J 0 bases, leaving 12 bases between the germline ends. The variable domain in full, completed from reference TRBV5-4 and TRBJ2-3, reads ETGVTQSPTHLIKTRGQQVTLRCSSQSGHNTVSWYQQALGQGPQFIFQYYREEENGRGNFPPRFSGLQFPNYSSELNVNALELDDSALYLCASSADLPSTDTQYFGPGTRLTVL.

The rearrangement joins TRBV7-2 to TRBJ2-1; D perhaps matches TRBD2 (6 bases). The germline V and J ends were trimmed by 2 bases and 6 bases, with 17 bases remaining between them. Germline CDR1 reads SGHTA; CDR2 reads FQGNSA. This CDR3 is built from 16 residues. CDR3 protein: CASSLSGGGIGNEQFF. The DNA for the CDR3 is TGTGCCAGCAGCTTAAGTGGGGGAGGTATCGGCAATGAGCAGTTCTTC.

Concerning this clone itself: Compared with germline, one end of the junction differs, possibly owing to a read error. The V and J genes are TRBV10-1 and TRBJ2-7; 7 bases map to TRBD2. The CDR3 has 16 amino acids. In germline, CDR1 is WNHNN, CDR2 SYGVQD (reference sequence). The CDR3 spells CARSGGGSGKTYEQYF. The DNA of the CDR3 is TGCGCCCGCAGTGGGGGGGGGAGCGGGAAAACCTACGAGCAGTACTTC.

The CDR3 is CASSLDQTGYEQYF. The CDR3 bases are TGTGCCAGCAGTCTAGACCAGACGGGTTACGAGCAGTACTTC. The chain couples TRBV28 to TRBJ2-7; D remains unclear. The CDR3 sequence is 14 residues long. The ends were cut back, 5 bases at V and 4 bases at J, with 15 bases in the middle. Per germline, CDR1 MDHEN and CDR2 SYDVKM. Based on the CDR3 plus reference TRBV28 and TRBJ2-7, the full variable domain is DVKVTQSSRYLVKRTGEKVFLECVQDMDHENMFWYRQDPGLGLRLIYFSYDVKMKEKGDIPEGYSVSREKKERFSLILESASTNQTSMYLCASSLDQTGYEQYFGPGTRLTVT.

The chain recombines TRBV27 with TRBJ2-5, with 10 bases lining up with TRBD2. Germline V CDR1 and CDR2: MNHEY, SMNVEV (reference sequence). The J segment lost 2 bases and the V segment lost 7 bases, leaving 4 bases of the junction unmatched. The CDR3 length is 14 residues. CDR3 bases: TGTGCCAGCACCTCGACTAGCGGGCAAGAGACCCAGTACTTC. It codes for CASTSTSGQETQYF.

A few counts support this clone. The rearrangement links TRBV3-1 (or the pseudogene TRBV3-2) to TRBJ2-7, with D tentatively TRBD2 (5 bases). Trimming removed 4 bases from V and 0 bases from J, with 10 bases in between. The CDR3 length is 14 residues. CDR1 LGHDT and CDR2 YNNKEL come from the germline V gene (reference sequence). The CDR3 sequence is CASSPLGSSYEQYF. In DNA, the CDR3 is TGTGCCAGCAGCCCGCTGGGGAGCTCCTACGAGCAGTACTTC.

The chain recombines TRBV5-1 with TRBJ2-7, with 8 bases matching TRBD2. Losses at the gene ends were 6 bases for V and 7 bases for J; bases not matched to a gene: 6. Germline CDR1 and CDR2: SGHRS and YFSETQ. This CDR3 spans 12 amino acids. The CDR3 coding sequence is TGCGCCAGCAATCCGGGAGGGGGTGAGCAGTACTTC. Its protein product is CASNPGGGEQYF.

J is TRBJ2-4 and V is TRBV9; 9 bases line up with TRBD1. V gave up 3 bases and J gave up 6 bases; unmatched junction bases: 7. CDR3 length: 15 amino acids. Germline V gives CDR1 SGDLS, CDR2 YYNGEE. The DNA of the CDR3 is TGTGCCAGCAGCGCGGGACAGGGATCGCTAAACATTCAGTACTTC. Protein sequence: CASSAGQGSLNIQYF.

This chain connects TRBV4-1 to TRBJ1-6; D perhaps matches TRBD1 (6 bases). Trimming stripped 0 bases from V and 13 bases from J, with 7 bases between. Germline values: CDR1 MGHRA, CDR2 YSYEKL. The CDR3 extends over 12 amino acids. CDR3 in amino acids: CASSQDRGPLHF. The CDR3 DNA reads TGCGCCAGCAGCCAAGACAGGGGTCCCCTCCACTTT.

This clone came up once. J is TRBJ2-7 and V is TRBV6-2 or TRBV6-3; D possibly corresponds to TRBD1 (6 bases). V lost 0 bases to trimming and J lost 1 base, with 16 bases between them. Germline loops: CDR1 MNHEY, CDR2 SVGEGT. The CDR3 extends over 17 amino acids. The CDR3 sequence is CASSYSYADRRSYEQYF. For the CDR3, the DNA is TGTGCCAGCAGTTACTCTTACGCAGACAGGAGATCCTACGAGCAGTACTTC.